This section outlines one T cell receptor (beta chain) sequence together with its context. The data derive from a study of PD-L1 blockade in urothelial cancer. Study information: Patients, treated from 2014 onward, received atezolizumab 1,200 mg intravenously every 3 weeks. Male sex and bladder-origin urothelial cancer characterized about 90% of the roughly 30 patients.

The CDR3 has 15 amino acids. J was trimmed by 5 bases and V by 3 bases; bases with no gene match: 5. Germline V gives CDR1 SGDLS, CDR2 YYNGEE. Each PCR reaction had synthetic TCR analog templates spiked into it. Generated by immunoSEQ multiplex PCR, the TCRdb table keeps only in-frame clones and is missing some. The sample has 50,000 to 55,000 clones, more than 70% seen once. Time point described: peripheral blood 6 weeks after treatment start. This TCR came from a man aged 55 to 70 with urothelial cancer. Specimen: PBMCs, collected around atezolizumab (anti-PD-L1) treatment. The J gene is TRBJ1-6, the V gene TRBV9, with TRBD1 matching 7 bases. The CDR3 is CASSGYTGDNSPLHF. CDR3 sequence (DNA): TGTGCCAGCAGCGGCTACACAGGGGATAATTCACCCCTCCACTTT.